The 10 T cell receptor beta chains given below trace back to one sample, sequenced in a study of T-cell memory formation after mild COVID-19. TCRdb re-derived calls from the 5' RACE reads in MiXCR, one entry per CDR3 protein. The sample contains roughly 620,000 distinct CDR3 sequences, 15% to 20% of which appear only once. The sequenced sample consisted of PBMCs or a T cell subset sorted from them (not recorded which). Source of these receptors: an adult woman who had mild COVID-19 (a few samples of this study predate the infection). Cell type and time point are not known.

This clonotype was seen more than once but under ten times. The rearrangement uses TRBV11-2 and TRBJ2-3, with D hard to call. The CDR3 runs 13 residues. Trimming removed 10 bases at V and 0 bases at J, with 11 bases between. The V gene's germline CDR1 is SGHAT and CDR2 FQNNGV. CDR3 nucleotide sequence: TGTGCCACCCGGGCATCTAGCACAGATACGCAGTATTTT. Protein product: CATRASSTDTQYF.

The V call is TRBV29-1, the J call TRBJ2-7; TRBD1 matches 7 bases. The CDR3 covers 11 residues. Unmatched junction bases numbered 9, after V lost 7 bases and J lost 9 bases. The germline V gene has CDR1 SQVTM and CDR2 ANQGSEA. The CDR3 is CSGGTGVGQYF. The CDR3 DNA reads TGCAGCGGCGGAACAGGGGTCGGGCAGTACTTC.

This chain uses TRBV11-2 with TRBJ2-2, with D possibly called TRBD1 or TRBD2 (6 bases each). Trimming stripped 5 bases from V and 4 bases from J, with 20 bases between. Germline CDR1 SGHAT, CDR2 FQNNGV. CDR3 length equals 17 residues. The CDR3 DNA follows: TGTGCCAGCAGCCCCTCACTGGGGGGCCGGTCCACCGGGGAGCTGTTTTTT. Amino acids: CASSPSLGGRSTGELFF.

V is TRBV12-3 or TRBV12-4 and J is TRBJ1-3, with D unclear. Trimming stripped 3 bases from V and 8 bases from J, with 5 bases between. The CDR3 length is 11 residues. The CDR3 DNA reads TGTGCCAGCAGTTTTATCGACACCATATATTTT. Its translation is CASSFIDTIYF.

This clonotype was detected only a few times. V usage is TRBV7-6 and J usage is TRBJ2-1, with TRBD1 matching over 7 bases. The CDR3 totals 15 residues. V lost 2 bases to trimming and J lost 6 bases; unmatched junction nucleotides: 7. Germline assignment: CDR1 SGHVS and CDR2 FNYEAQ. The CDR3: CASSLTPGQPNEQFF. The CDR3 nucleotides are TGTGCCAGCAGCTTAACCCCGGGACAGCCCAATGAGCAGTTCTTC.

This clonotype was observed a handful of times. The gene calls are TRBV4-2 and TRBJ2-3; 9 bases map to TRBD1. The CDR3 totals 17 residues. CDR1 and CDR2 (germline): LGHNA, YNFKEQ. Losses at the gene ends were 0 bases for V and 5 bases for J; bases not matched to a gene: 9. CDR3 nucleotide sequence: TGTGCCAGCAGCCAAGATCCTCCGGGACAGGGCTTAGATACGCAGTATTTT. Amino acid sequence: CASSQDPPGQGLDTQYF.

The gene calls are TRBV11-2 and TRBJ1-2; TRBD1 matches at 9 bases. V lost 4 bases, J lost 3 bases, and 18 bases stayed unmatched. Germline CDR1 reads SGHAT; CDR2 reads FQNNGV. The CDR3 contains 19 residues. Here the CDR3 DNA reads TGTGCCAGCAGCTCTTTCCGTCAGGGGGGACAGGGTAACCACTATGGCTACACCTTC. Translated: CASSSFRQGGQGNHYGYTF.

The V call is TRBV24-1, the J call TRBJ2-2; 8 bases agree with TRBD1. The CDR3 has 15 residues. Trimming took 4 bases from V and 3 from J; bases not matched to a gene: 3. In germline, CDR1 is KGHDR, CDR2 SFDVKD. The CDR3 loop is CATSETGVDTGELFF. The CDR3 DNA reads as TGTGCCACCAGTGAGACAGGGGTCGACACCGGGGAGCTGTTTTTT.

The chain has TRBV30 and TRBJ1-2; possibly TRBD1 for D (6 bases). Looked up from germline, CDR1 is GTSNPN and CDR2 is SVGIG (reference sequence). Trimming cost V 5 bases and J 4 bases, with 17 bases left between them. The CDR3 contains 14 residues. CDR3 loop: CAWSSQGRFYGYTF. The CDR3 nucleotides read TGTGCCTGGTCATCACAGGGAAGGTTCTATGGCTACACCTTC. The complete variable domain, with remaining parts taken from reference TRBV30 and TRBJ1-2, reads SQTIHQWPATLVQPVGSPLSLECTVEGTSNPNLYWYRQAAGRGLQLLFYSVGIGQISSEVPQNLSASRPQDRQFILSSKKLLLSDSGFYLCAWSSQGRFYGYTFGSGTRLTVV.

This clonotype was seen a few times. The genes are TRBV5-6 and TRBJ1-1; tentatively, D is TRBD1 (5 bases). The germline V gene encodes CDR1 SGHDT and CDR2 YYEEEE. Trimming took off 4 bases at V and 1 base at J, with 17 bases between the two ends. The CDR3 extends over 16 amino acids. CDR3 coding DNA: TGTGCCAGCAGCCTGATTCCGGGGCAGGCGAACACTGAAGCTTTCTTT. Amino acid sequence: CASSLIPGQANTEAFF. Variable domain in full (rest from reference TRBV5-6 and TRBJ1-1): DAGVTQSPTHLIKTRGQQVTLRCSPKSGHDTVSWYQQALGQGPQFIFQYYEEEERQRGNFPDRFSGHQFPNYSSELNVNALLLGDSALYLCASSLIPGQANTEAFFGQGTRLTVV.